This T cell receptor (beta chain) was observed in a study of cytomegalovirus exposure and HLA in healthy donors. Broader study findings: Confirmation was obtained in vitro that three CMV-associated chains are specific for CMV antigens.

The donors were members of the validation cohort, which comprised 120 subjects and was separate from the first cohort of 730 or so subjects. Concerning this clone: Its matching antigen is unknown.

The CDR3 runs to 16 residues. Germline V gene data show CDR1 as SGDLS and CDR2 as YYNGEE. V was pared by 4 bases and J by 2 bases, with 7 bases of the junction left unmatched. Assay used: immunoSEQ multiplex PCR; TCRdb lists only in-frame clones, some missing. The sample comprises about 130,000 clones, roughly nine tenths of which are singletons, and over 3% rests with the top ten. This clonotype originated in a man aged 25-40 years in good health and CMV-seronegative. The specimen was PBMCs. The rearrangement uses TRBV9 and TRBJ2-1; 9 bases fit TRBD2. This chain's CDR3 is CASSFASGDTYNEQFF. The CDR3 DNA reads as TGTGCCAGCAGCTTTGCTAGCGGGGACACCTACAATGAGCAGTTCTTC.